A selection of T cell receptor beta chains follows, all from one sample in a study of blood T cell repertoires in COVID-19. Profiling relied on immunoSEQ multiplex PCR, and the TCRdb table lists in-frame clones only, not all of them. The repertoire holds 200,000 to 250,000 clones, with 90% as singletons. The source material was PBMCs or T cells enriched from blood (not recorded which). The receptors originated from a man between 45 and 60 years old who had been exposed to COVID-19. The CDR3 runs from the conserved cysteine through the conserved F or W. The D gene is left open where the match is weak. Clone size is stated in some rows and not others, as once, few, many or a class when expanded.

CDR3aa	CDR3nt	v_gene	j_gene	abundance	d_gene
CASSHDGNTDTQYF	TGTGCCAGCAGTCATGACGGGAACACAGATACGCAGTATTTT	TRBV11-3	TRBJ2-3	-	-
CASVTDRAVFGQPQHF	TGTGCCAGCGTTACGGACAGGGCCGTTTTTGGTCAGCCCCAGCATTTT	TRBV2	TRBJ1-5	-	TRBD1
CASSLGQGANTEAFF	TGTGCCAGCTCACTCGGACAGGGGGCGAACACTGAAGCTTTCTTT	TRBV18	TRBJ1-1	-	TRBD1
CASSLRQGPEGYTF	TGTGCCAGCAGCCTTAGACAGGGCCCAGAGGGCTACACCTTC	TRBV7-2	TRBJ1-2	-	TRBD1
CASSLDGFLNSPLHF	TGTGCCAGCAGCCTTGACGGGTTCCTTAATTCACCCCTCCACTTT	TRBV6-5	TRBJ1-6	-	-
CASQQGQGTDTQYF	TGTGCCAGCCAACAGGGGCAAGGCACAGATACGCAGTATTTT	TRBV6-5	TRBJ2-3	-	TRBD1
CASSLDPLLAGGSTDTQYF	TGTGCCAGCAGCTTGGATCCCTTACTAGCGGGAGGGAGCACAGATACGCAGTATTTT	TRBV5-4	TRBJ2-3	once	TRBD2
CASSLALYTDTQYF	TGCGCCAGCAGCTTGGCCCTATACACAGATACGCAGTATTTT	TRBV5-1	TRBJ2-3	-	-
CASSPGGTSYNEQFF	TGTGCCAGCAGCCCCGGAGGGACCTCCTACAATGAGCAGTTCTTC	TRBV11-3	TRBJ2-1	-	-
CASIGTGYSPLHF	TGTGCCAGTATCGGGACAGGGTATTCACCCCTCCACTTT	TRBV2	TRBJ1-6	-	TRBD1
CAISSRGGLNTEAFF	TGTGCCATCAGTTCCCGAGGAGGGCTGAACACTGAAGCTTTCTTT	TRBV10-3	TRBJ1-1	-	-
CASSYGQGGGYTF	TGTGCCAGCAGCTACGGACAGGGTGGCGGCTACACCTTC	TRBV7-2	TRBJ1-2	-	TRBD1
CASSLAPGQGITEAFF	TGCGCCAGCAGCTTGGCACCGGGACAGGGGATCACTGAAGCTTTCTTT	TRBV5-1	TRBJ1-1	-	TRBD1
CASSDSNTGELFF	TGTGCCAGCAGTGACTCCAACACCGGGGAGCTGTTTTTT	TRBV2	TRBJ2-2	-	-
CSAVPGQGLNTEAFF	TGCAGCGCCGTCCCGGGACAGGGGTTGAACACTGAAGCTTTCTTT	TRBV29-1	TRBJ1-1	-	TRBD1
CATSIGRGLSNQPQHF	TGTGCCACCAGCATTGGTAGGGGCCTTAGCAATCAGCCCCAGCATTTT	TRBV15	TRBJ1-5	-	-
CASSYGITGGTGELFF	TGTGCCAGCAGTTACGGTATTACAGGGGGCACCGGGGAGCTGTTTTTT	TRBV6-5	TRBJ2-2	few	TRBD1
CASSSLDRGTNTEAFF	TGCGCCAGCAGCTCATTGGATCGGGGGACGAACACTGAAGCTTTCTTT	TRBV5-1	TRBJ1-1	-	-
CASSLGQPLTGELFF	TGTGCCAGCAGCCTGGGACAGCCTCTCACCGGGGAGCTGTTTTTT	TRBV7-9	TRBJ2-2	once	TRBD1
CASSLRPTGSTNVLTF	TGCGCCAGCAGCCTACGCCCCACAGGGTCGACCAACGTCCTGACTTTC	TRBV5-1	TRBJ2-6	-	-
CASSLGTSGRRRGNEQFF	TGTGCCAGCAGCCTAGGGACTAGCGGGAGAAGGCGCGGCAATGAGCAGTTCTTC	TRBV5-6	TRBJ2-1	-	TRBD2
CATLRDRFDNQPQHF	TGTGCCACCCTCCGGGACAGGTTCGACAATCAGCCCCAGCATTTT	TRBV19	TRBJ1-5	-	TRBD1
CASSLGLTGVNQPQHF	TGTGCCAGCAGCTTAGGTTTGACAGGAGTCAATCAGCCCCAGCATTTT	TRBV11-2	TRBJ1-5	-	-
CASSFGLAPNNEQFF	TGTGCTAGCAGCTTCGGACTAGCGCCGAACAATGAGCAGTTCTTC	TRBV7-7	TRBJ2-1	-	TRBD2
CASSFRQGLAGYTF	TGTGCCAGCAGCTTCCGACAGGGTTTGGCTGGCTACACCTTC	TRBV27	TRBJ1-2	-	TRBD1
CASSTLESTGGYGYTF	TGTGCCAGTAGTACCCTAGAATCGACAGGAGGTTATGGCTACACCTTC	TRBV19	TRBJ1-2	-	-
CASSSDTHKTYNEQFF	TGTGCCAGCAGTTCCGATACCCACAAAACCTACAATGAGCAGTTCTTC	TRBV28	TRBJ2-1	-	-
CASTRRGTTGELFF	TGTGCCAGCACCCGACGGGGAACCACCGGGGAGCTGTTTTTT	TRBV5-6	TRBJ2-2	-	-
CASTRTPTNYGYTF	TGTGCCAGCACGAGGACACCCACTAACTATGGCTACACCTTC	TRBV6-5	TRBJ1-2	-	-
CASSGGEEGSPLHF	TGTGCCAGCAGCGGAGGGGAGGAGGGTTCACCCCTCCACTTT	TRBV7-2	TRBJ1-6	-	-
CASSFQDSYGYTF	TGCGCCAGCAGCTTCCAGGACAGCTATGGCTACACCTTC	TRBV5-1	TRBJ1-2	-	-
CASSPQLNRRDTGELFF	TGTGCCAGCAGCCCCCAACTTAACAGGAGGGACACCGGGGAGCTGTTTTTT	TRBV7-8	TRBJ2-2	-	-
CASSWGQGLGYGYTF	TGTGCCAGCAGCTGGGGACAGGGCTTGGGGTATGGCTACACCTTC	TRBV7-9	TRBJ1-2	-	TRBD1
CASSLDAVYEQYF	TGCGCCAGCAGCTTGGATGCAGTTTACGAGCAGTACTTC	TRBV5-1	TRBJ2-7	once	-
CASSPGYTGELFF	TGTGCCAGCAGCCCAGGGTACACCGGGGAGCTGTTTTTT	TRBV7-9	TRBJ2-2	-	-
CASSQGTGYYSGNTIYF	TGCGCCAGCAGCCAGGGGACAGGGTACTACTCTGGAAACACCATATATTTT	TRBV4-1	TRBJ1-3	-	TRBD1
CASRPGVFMNTEAFF	TGTGCCAGCCGCCCCGGGGTTTTCATGAACACTGAAGCTTTCTTT	TRBV19	TRBJ1-1	-	-
CASSTASGIESYGYTF	TGTGCCAGTAGTACCGCTTCAGGGATCGAGAGCTATGGCTACACCTTC	TRBV19	TRBJ1-2	-	-
CAISDLTSNQPQHF	TGTGCCATCAGTGACCTCACAAGCAATCAGCCCCAGCATTTT	TRBV10-3	TRBJ1-5	-	-
CASRLDRTNTEAFF	TGTGCCAGCAGGCTGGACAGGACGAACACTGAAGCTTTCTTT	TRBV2	TRBJ1-1	-	TRBD1